This T cell receptor beta chain was captured by sequencing in a study of blood T cell repertoires in COVID-19. Overall study: Both acute and convalescent COVID-19 samples were obtained from the United States, Italy and Spain. T cells, B-cell-depleted T cells, or PBMCs provided the cDNA or gDNA that served as material.

This CDR3 is 16 amino acids long. The germline gives CDR1 SGHDT, CDR2 YYEEEE. V was pared by 0 bases and J by 1 base, with 11 bases between. Original analysis: Amplification with reference gene primers provided the estimates of nucleated cell counts. Measured with immunoSEQ multiplex PCR; TCRdb has only the in-frame clones, and not every one. That table gives V, J and clone size, and the DNA gave D and trimming. The data hold about 100,000 clones, with around 94% observed a single time. The chain employs TRBV5-6 and TRBJ2-1, with D possibly TRBD2 on 6 matching bases. The sequenced material came from peripheral blood. The sequence derives from a man in his fifties or sixties with active COVID-19. The CDR3 protein is CASSLVAVGSYNEQFF. The CDR3 DNA is TGTGCCAGCAGCTTGGTAGCGGTCGGTTCCTACAATGAGCAGTTCTTC.